The clone carrying this T cell receptor (beta chain) was detected only a few times. This CDR3 region has 13 residues. CDR1 is MNHNS, CDR2 SASEGT, per germline. These data are taken from a study of T-cell reconstitution after alpha-beta-depleted transplantation in children. During its preparation, the TCRbeta library received unique molecular identifiers. TCRdb redid the calling of the PCR reads with MiXCR, one entry per CDR3 protein. The table lists 700,000 to 950,000 distinct CDR3 sequences, approximately 15% of them singletons, with just under 5% in the top ten. The sequence derives from a male patient under 18 who had a stem cell transplant for acute lymphoblastic leukemia, so the T cells may come from the graft donor. The chain recombines TRBV6-1 with TRBJ2-3; D is ambiguous. The J call is doubtful: the DNA matches TRBJ1-5 better. Sequenced here: PBMCs, mostly from graft donor cells, sampled 360 days after TCRalphabeta/CD19-depleted stem cell transplant. In DNA form, the CDR3 reads TGTGCCAGCAGGTTCCAAGTCACAGATACGCAGCATTTT. It encodes CASRFQVTDTQHF.